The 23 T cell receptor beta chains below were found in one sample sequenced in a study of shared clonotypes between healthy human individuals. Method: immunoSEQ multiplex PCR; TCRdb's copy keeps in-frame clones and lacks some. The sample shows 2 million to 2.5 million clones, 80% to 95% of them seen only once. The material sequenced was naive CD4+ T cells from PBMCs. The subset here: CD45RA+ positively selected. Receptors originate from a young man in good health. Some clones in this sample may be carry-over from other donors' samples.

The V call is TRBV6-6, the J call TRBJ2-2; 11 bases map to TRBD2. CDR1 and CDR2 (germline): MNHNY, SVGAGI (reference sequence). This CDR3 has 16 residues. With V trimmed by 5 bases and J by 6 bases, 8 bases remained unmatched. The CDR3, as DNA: TGTGCCAGCAGTCCGACACTAGCGGGAGTTTCCGGGGAGCTGTTTTTT. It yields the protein CASSPTLAGVSGELFF.

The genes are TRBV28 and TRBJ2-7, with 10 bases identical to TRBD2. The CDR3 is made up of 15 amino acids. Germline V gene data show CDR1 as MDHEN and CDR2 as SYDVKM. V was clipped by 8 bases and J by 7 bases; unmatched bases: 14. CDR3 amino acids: CASVSGASGSWEQYF. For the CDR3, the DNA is TGTGCCAGCGTGAGTGGGGCTAGCGGGAGCTGGGAGCAGTACTTC.

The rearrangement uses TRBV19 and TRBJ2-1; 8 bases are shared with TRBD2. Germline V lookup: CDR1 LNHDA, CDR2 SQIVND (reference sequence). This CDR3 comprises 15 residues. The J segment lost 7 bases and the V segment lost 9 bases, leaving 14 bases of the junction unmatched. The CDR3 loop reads CASNGRWLAGNEQFF. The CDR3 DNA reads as TGTGCCAGCAACGGCCGGTGGCTAGCGGGTAATGAGCAGTTCTTC.

For the CDR3, the DNA is TGTGCCAGCTCACTGGGACGGACAGGGCTGACTGGCTACACCTTC. Encoded protein: CASSLGRTGLTGYTF. J is TRBJ1-2 and V is TRBV18; TRBD1 matches 8 bases. V lost 4 bases and J lost 7; bases outside the gene matches: 11. The CDR3 loop spans 15 amino acids. Germline V lookup: CDR1 KGHSH, CDR2 LQKENI.

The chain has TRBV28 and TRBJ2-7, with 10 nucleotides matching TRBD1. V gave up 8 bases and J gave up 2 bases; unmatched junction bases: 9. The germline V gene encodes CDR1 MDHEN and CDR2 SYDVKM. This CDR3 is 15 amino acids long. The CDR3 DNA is TGTGCCAGCGGGCCCCGGGACAGGGGAACCTACGAGCAGTACTTC. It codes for CASGPRDRGTYEQYF.

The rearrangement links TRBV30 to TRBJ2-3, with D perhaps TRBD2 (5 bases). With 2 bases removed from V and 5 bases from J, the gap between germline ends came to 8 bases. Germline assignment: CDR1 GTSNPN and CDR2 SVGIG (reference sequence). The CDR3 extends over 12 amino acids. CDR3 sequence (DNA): TGTGCCTGGAGTTTCGGGGTAGATACGCAGTATTTT. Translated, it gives CAWSFGVDTQYF.

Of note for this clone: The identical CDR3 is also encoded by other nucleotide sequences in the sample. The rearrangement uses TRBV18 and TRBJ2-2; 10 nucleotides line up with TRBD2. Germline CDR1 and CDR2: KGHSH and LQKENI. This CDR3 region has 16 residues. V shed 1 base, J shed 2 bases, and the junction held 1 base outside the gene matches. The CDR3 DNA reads TGTGCCAGCTCACCACGACTAGCGGGTAACACCGGGGAGCTGTTTTTT. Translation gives CASSPRLAGNTGELFF. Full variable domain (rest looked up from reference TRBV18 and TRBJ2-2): NAGVMQNPRHLVRRRGQEARLRCSPMKGHSHVYWYRQLPEEGLKFMVYLQKENIIDESGMPKERFSAEFPKEGPSILRIQQVVRGDSAAYFCASSPRLAGNTGELFFGEGSRLTVL.

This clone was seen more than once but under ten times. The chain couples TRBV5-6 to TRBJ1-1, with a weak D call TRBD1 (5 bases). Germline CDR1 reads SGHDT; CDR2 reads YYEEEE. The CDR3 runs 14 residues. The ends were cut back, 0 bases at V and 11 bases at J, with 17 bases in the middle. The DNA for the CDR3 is TGTGCCAGCAGCTTGGCCCATTCCCCAGGGAATGCTTTCTTT. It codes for CASSLAHSPGNAFF.

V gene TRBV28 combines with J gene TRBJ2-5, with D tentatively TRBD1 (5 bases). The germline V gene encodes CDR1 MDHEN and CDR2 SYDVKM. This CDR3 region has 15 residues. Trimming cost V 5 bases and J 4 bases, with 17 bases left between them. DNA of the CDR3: TGTGCCAGCAGTGCAGGGCTCCCACGCCGAGAGACCCAGTACTTC. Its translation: CASSAGLPRRETQYF.

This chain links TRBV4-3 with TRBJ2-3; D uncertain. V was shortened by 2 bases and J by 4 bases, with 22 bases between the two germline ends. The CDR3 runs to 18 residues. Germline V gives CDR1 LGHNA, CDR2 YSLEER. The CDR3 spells CASSQRLSLGTEADTQYF. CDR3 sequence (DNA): TGCGCCAGCAGCCAACGGCTCAGTCTGGGCACAGAGGCAGATACGCAGTATTTT.

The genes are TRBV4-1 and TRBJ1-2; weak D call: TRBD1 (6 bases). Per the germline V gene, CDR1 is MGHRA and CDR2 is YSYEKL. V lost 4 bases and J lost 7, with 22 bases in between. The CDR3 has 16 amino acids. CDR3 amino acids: CASSLSPGARGSGYTF. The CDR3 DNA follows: TGCGCCAGCAGCCTATCCCCCGGAGCCAGGGGTAGTGGCTACACCTTC.

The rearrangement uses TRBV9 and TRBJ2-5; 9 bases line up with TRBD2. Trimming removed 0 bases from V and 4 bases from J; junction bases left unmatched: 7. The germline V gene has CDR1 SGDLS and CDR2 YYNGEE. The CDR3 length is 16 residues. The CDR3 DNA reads TGTGCCAGCAGCGTAGGTCTTAGCGGGAGTACAGAGACCCAGTACTTC. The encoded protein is CASSVGLSGSTETQYF.

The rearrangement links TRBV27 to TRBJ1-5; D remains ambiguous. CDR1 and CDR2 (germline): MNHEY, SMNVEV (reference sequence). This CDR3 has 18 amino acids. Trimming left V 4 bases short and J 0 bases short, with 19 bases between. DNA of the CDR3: TGTGCCAGCAGTTCCCTTTGGGGTGCTCGAGGTAGCAATCAGCCCCAGCATTTT. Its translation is CASSSLWGARGSNQPQHF.

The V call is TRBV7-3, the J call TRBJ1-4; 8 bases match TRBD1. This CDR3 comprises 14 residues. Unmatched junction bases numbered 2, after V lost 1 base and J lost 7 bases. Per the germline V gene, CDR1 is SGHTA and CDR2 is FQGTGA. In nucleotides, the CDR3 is TGTGCCAGCAGCTTAAAGGACAGGGTTGAAAAACTGTTTTTT. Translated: CASSLKDRVEKLFF.

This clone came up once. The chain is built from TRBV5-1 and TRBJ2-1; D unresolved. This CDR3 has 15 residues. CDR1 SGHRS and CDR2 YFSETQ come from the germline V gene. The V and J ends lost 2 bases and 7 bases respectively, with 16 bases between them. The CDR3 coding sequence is TGCGCCAGCAGCTTAGATGGGGTTTTATGGAATGAGCAGTTCTTC. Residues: CASSLDGVLWNEQFF.

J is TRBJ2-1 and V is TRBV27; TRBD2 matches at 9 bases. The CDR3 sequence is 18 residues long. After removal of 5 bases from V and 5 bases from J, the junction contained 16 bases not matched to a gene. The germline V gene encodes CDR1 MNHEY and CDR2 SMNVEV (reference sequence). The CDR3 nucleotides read TGTGCCAGCAGTGGGGCTTATAGCGGGGGACTCGATCACAATGAGCAGTTCTTC. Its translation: CASSGAYSGGLDHNEQFF.

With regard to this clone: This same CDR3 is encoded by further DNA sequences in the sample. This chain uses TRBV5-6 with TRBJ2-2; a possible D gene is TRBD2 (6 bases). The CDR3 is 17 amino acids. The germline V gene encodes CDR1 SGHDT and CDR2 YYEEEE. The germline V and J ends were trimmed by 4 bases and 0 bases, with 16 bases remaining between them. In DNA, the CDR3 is TGTGCCAGCAGCCTCCTTGGGGAGGCTTCGAACACCGGGGAGCTGTTTTTT. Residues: CASSLLGEASNTGELFF. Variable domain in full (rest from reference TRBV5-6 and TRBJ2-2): DAGVTQSPTHLIKTRGQQVTLRCSPKSGHDTVSWYQQALGQGPQFIFQYYEEEERQRGNFPDRFSGHQFPNYSSELNVNALLLGDSALYLCASSLLGEASNTGELFFGEGSRLTVL.

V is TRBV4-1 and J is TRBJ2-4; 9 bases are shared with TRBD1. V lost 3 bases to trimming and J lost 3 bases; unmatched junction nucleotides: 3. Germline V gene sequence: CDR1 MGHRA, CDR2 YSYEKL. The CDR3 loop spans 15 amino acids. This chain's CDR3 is CASSQAGQGKNIQYF. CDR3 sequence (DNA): TGCGCCAGCAGCCAGGCGGGACAGGGCAAAAACATTCAGTACTTC.

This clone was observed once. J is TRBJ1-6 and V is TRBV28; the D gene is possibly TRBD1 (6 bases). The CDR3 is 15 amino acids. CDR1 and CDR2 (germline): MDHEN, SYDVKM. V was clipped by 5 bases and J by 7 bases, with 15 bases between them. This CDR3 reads CASSPVRGLNSPLHF. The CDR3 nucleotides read TGTGCCAGCAGTCCAGTTAGGGGGTTGAATTCACCCCTCCACTTT.

This CDR3 is CASSVAGESEQFF. The DNA of the CDR3 is TGCGCCAGCAGCGTAGCGGGAGAGAGTGAGCAGTTCTTC. The V gene is TRBV5-1, the J gene TRBJ2-1, with 9 bases matching TRBD2. The CDR3 totals 13 residues. With V trimmed by 4 bases and J by 9 bases, 5 bases remained unmatched. Germline CDR1 SGHRS, CDR2 YFSETQ.

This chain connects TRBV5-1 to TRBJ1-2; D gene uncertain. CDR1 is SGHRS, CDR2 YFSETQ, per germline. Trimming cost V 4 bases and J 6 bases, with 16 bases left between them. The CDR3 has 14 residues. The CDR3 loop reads CASSTLEPTHGYTF. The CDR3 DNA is TGCGCCAGCAGCACCTTGGAGCCGACTCATGGCTACACCTTC.

This CDR3 is CASSSGTSGIVTQYF. The DNA of the CDR3 is TGCGCCAGCAGCTCCGGGACTAGCGGGATAGTTACGCAGTATTTT. The chain carries TRBV5-1 and TRBJ2-3; 13 bases map to TRBD2. In germline, CDR1 is SGHRS, CDR2 YFSETQ. This CDR3 comprises 15 residues. The V segment lost 3 bases and the J segment 8 bases; nucleotides outside the gene matches: 6.

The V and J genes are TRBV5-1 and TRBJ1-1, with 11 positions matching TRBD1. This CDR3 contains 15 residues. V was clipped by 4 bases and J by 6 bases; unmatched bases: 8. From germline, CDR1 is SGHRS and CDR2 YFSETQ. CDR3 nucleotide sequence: TGCGCCAGCAGCCTCGGACAGGGGGCAGTGGCTGAAGCTTTCTTT. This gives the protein CASSLGQGAVAEAFF.